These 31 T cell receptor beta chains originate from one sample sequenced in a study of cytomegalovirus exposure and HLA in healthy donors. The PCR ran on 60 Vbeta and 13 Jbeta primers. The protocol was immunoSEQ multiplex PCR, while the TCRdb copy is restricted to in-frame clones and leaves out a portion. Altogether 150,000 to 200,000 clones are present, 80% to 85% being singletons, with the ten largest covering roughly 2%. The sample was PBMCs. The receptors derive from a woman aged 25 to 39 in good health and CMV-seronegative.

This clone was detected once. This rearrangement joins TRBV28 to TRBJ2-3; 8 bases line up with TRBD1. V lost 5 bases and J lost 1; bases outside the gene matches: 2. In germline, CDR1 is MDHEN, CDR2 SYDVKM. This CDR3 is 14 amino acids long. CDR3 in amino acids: CASSQQGGTDTQYF. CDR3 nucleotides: TGTGCCAGCAGTCAACAGGGGGGCACAGATACGCAGTATTTT.

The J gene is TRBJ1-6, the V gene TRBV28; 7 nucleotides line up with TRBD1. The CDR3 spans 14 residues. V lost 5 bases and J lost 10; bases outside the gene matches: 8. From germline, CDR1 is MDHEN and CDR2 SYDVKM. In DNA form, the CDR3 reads TGTGCCAGCAGTACCGGGCCACAGGGGTCACCCCTCCACTTT. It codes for CASSTGPQGSPLHF.

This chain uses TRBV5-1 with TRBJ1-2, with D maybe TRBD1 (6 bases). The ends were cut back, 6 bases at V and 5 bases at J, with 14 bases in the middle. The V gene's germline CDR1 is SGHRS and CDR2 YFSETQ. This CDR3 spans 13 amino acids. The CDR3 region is CASKNEGEYGYTF. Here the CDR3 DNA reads TGCGCCAGCAAGAACGAGGGGGAGTATGGCTACACCTTC.

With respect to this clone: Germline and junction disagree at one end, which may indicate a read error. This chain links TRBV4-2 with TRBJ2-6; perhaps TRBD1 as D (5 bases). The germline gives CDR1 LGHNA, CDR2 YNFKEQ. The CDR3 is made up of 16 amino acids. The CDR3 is CASSLERSSGANGLTF. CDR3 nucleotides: TGTGCCAGCAGCCTAGAGAGAAGCTCTGGGGCCAACGGCCTGACTTTC.

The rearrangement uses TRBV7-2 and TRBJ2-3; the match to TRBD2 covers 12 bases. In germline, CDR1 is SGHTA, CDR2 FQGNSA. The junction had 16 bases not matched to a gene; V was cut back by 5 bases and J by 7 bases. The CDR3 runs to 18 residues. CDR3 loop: CASSVPLGTSGPIYTQYF. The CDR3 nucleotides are TGTGCCAGCAGCGTCCCCCTTGGGACTAGCGGGCCGATTTATACGCAGTATTTT.

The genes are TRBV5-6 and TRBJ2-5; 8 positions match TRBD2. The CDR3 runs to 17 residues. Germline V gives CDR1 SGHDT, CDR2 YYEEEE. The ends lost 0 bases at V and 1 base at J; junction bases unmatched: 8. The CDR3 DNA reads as TGTGCCAGCAGCTTGGGGCGCACAAGCGGGGGCCAAGAGACCCAGTACTTC. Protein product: CASSLGRTSGGQETQYF.

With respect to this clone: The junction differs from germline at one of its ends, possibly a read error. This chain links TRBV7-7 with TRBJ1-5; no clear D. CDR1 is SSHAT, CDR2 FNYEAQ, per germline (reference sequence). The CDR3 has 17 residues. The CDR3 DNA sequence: TGTGCTAGCAGCTTAGGCGGGTACGAAAATAGCAATCAGCCCCAGCATTTT. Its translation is CASSLGGYENSNQPQHF.

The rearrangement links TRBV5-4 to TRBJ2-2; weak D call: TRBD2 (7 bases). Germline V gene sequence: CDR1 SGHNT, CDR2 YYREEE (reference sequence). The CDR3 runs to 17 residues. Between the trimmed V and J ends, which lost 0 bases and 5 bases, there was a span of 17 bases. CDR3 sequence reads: CASSLDGGGGRTGELFF. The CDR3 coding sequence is TGTGCCAGCAGCTTGGATGGGGGCGGGGGAAGAACCGGGGAGCTGTTTTTT.

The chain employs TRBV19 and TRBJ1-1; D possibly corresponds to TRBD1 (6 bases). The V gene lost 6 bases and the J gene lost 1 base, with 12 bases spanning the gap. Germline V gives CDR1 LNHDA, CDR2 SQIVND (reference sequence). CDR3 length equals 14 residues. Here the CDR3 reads CASSFRGWNTEAFF. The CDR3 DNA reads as TGTGCCAGTAGCTTCAGGGGATGGAACACTGAAGCTTTCTTT.

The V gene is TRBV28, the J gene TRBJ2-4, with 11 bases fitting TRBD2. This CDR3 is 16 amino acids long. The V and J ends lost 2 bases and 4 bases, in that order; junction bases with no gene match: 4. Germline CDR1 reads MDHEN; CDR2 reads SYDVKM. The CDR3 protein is CASSLAASGGKNIQYF. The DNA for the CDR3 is TGTGCCAGCAGTTTAGCGGCTAGCGGGGGGAAAAACATTCAGTACTTC. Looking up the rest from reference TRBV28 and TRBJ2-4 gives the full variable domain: DVKVTQSSRYLVKRTGEKVFLECVQDMDHENMFWYRQDPGLGLRLIYFSYDVKMKEKGDIPEGYSVSREKKERFSLILESASTNQTSMYLCASSLAASGGKNIQYFGAGTRLSVL.

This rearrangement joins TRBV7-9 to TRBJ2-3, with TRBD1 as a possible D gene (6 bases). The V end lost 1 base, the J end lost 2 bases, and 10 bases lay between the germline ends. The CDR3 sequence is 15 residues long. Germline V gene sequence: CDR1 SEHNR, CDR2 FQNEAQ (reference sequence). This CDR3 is CASSLGDRSTDTQYF. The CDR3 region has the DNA TGTGCCAGCAGCTTAGGAGACAGGTCCACAGATACGCAGTATTTT.

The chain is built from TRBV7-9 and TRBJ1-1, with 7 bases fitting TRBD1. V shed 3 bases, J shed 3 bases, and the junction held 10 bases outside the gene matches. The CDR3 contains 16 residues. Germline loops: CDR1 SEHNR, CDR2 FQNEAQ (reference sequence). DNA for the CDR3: TGTGCCAGCAGCTTTTCAGGACAGGTCGCGGACACTGAAGCTTTCTTT. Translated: CASSFSGQVADTEAFF.

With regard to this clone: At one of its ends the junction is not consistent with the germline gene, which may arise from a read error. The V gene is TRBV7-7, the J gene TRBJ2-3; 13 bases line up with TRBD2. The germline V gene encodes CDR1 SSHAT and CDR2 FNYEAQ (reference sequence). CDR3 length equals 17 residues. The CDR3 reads CASSLGGLAGLTDTQYF. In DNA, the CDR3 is TGTGCTAGCAGCTTAGGGGGACTAGCGGGACTGACAGATACGCAGTATTTT.

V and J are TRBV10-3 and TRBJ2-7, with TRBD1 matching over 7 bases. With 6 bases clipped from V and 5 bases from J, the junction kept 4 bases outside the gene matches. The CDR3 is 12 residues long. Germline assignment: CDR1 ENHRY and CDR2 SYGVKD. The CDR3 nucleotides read TGTGCCATCAGCAGGGGGTTCAACGAGCAGTACTTC. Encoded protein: CAISRGFNEQYF.

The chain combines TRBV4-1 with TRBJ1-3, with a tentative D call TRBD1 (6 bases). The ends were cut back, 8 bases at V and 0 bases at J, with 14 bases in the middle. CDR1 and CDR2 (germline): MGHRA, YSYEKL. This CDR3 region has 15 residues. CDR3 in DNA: TGCGCCAGCGGACAGACTCTGAGCTCTGGAAACACCATATATTTT. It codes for CASGQTLSSGNTIYF.

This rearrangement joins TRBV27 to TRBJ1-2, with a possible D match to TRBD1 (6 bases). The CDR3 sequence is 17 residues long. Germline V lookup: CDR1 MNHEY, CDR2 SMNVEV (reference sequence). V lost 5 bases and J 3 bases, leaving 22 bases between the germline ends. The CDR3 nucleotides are TGTGCCAGCAGTCCGGATCCGAACAGGGTTTGGGACTATGGCTACACCTTC. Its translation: CASSPDPNRVWDYGYTF.

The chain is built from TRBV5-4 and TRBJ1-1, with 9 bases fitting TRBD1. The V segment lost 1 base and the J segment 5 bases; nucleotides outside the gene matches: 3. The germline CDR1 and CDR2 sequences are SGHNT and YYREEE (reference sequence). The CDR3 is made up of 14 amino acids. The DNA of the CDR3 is TGTGCCAGCAGCTTGAGGACAGGGGTAACTGAAGCTTTCTTT. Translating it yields CASSLRTGVTEAFF. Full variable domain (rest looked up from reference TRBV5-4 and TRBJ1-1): ETGVTQSPTHLIKTRGQQVTLRCSSQSGHNTVSWYQQALGQGPQFIFQYYREEENGRGNFPPRFSGLQFPNYSSELNVNALELDDSALYLCASSLRTGVTEAFFGQGTRLTVV.

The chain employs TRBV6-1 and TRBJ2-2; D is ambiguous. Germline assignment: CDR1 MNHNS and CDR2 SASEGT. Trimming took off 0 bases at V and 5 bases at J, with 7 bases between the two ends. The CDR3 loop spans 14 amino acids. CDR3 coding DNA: TGTGCCAGCAGTGAAGCGCGGTATACCGGGGAGCTGTTTTTT. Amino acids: CASSEARYTGELFF.

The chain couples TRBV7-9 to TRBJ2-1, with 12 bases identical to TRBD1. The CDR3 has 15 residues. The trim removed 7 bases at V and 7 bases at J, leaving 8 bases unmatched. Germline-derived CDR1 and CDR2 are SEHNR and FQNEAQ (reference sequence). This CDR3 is CASTARDRGLNEQFF. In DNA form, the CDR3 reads TGTGCCAGCACCGCCCGGGACAGGGGGCTGAATGAGCAGTTCTTC. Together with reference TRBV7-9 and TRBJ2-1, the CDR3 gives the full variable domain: DTGVSQNPRHKITKRGQNVTFRCDPISEHNRLYWYRQTLGQGPEFLTYFQNEAQLEKSRLLSDRFSAERPKGSFSTLEIQRTEQGDSAMYLCASTARDRGLNEQFFGPGTRLTVL.

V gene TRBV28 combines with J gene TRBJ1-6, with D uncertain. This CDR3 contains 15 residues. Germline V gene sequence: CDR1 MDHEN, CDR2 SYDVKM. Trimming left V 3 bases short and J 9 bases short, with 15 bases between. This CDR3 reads CASSFGRGPSSPLHF. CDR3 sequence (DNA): TGTGCCAGCAGTTTCGGAAGAGGGCCGAGTTCACCCCTCCACTTT.

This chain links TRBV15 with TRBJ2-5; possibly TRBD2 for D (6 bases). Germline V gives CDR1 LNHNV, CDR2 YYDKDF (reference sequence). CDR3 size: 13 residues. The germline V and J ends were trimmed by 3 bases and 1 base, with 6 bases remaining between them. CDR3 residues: CATSRGLQETQYF. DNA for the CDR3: TGTGCCACCAGCAGGGGACTCCAAGAGACCCAGTACTTC.

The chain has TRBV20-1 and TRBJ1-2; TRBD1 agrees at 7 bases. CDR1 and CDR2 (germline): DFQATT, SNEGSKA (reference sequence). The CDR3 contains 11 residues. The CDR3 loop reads CSTGENYGYTF. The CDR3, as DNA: TGCAGCACAGGGGAGAACTATGGCTACACCTTC.

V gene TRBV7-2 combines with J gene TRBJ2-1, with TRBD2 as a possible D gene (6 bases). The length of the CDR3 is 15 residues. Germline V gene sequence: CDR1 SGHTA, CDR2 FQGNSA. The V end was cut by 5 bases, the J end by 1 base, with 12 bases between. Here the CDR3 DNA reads TGTGCCAGCAGCCCTGGGGGGAAATCCTACAATGAGCAGTTCTTC. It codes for CASSPGGKSYNEQFF.

CDR3 DNA sequence: TGTGCCTTGGACAGGGGCGGCTACGAGCAGTACTTC. This encodes CALDRGGYEQYF. This rearrangement joins TRBV30 to TRBJ2-5; the match to TRBD1 covers 9 bases. TRBJ2-7 explains the end of the DNA better; the J call may be wrong. Germline V gives CDR1 GTSNPN, CDR2 SVGIG (reference sequence). This CDR3 region has 12 residues.

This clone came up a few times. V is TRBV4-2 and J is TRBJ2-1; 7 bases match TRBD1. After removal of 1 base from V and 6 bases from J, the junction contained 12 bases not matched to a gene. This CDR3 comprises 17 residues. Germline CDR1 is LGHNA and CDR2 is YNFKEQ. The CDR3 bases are TGTGCCAGCAGCCAAGCCCGGGACAGCCTAAGGGTCAATGAGCAGTTCTTC. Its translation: CASSQARDSLRVNEQFF.

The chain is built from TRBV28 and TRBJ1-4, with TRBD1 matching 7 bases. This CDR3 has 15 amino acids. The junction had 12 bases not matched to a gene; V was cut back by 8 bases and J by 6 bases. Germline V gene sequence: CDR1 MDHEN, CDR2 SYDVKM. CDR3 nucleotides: TGTGCCAGCCTCAAAGGGGGCGGCCTATATGAAAAACTGTTTTTT. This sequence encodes CASLKGGGLYEKLFF.

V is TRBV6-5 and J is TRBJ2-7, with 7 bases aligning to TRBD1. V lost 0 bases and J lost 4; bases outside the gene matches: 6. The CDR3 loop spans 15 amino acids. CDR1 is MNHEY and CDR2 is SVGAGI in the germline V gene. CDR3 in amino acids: CASSYSYRGGYEQYF. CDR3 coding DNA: TGTGCCAGCAGTTACTCGTACAGGGGCGGGTACGAGCAGTACTTC.

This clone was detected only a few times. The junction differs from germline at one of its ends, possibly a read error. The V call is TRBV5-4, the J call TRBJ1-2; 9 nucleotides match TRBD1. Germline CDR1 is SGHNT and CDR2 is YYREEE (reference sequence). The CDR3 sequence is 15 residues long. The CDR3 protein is CASSVRTGADYGYTF. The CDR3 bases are TGTGCCAGCAGCGTCCGGACAGGGGCTGACTACGGCTACACCTTC.

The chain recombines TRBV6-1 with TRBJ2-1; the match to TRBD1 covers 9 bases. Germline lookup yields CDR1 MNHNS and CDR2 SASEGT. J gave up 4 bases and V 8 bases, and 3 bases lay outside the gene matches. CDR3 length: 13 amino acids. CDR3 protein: CASGGTGYNEQFF. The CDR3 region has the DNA TGTGCCAGCGGGGGGACAGGGTACAATGAGCAGTTCTTC.

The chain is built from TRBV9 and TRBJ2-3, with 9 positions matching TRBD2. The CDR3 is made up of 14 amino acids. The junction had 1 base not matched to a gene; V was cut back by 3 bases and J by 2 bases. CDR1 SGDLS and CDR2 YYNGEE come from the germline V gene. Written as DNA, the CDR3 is TGTGCCAGCAGCGCGGGACTAGCCACAGATACGCAGTATTTT. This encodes CASSAGLATDTQYF.

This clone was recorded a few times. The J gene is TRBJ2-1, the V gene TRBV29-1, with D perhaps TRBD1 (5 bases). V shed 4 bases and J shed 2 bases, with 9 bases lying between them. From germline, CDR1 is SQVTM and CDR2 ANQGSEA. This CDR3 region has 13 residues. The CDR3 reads CSVAGKTYNEQFF. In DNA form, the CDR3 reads TGCAGCGTTGCAGGGAAAACCTACAATGAGCAGTTCTTC.